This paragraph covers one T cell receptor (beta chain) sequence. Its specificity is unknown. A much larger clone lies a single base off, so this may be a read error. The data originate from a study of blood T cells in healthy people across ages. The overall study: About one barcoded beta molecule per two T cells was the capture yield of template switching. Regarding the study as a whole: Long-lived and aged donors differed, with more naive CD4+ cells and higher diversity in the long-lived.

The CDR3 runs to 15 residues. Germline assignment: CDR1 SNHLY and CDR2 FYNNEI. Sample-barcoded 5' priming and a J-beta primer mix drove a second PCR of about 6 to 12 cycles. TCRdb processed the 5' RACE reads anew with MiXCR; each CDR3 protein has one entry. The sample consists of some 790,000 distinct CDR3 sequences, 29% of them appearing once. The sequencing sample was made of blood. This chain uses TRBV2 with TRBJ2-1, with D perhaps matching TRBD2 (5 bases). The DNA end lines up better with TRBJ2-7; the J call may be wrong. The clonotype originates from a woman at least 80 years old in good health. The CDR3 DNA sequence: TGTGCCAGCAGTCGTGCTGGGAGCTCCTACAATGAGCAGTACTTC. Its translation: CASSRAGSSYNEQYF.